The present entry profiles one TCR beta chain with its context. This record comes from a study of blood T cell repertoires in COVID-19. The wider study: The United States, Italy and Spain provided the acute and convalescent COVID-19 samples. PBMCs, B-cell-depleted T cells, or T cells were the source of the cDNA or gDNA that made up the material.

V lost 2 bases and J lost 0; bases outside the gene matches: 3. The CDR3 has 15 residues. Germline values: CDR1 PRHDT, CDR2 FYEKMQ (reference sequence). Methods used by the authors: Scientists estimated how many nucleated cells there were by amplifying reference gene primers. This table comes from immunoSEQ multiplex PCR, and its TCRdb copy is limited to in-frame clones, with some not included. V and J calls and clone size are those listed in that table; D and trimming were worked out from the DNA. This table has fewer than 200,000 clones, approximately 84% appearing once. The sample comprised peripheral blood. V and J are TRBV13 and TRBJ2-7; 8 positions match TRBD1. The TCR originated in a man in his forties who had recovered from COVID-19. The CDR3 nucleotides are TGTGCCAGCAGCTTACGGACAGGGAGCTCCTACGAGCAGTACTTC. It is translated as CASSLRTGSSYEQYF.